This T cell receptor beta chain comes out of a study of T cells in Graves' hyperthyroidism and ophthalmopathy. Of note for this clonotype: The target antigen is unknown.

V lost 3 bases and J 2 bases, leaving 11 bases between the germline ends. Germline assignment: CDR1 MNHEY and CDR2 SVGAGI. There are 15 residues in the CDR3. Clinical symptoms, serum thyroxine, TRAb, thyroid ultrasound and orbital computed tomography established diagnosis. Study conclusions and caveats: Most thyroid clonotypes expanded above 0.001 appeared in blood too. A 13 V-J model separated ophthalmopathy from stable hyperthyroidism.

Amplification of TCR beta CDR3 regions was performed using RNA transcripts as template. First-round RT-PCR targeting the TCR CDR3 was performed with the HTBI primer set. TCRdb re-called the multiplex PCR reads with MiXCR, one entry per CDR3 protein. The data show more than 500,000 distinct CDR3 sequences, with 14% to 15% seen just once and 3.5% to 4.5% held by the top ten. The chain links TRBV6-5 to TRBJ1-3; D uncertain. The sequenced material came from blood. The receptor was isolated from a woman aged 40 to 49 with Graves' ophthalmopathy. The CDR3 DNA is TGTGCCAGCAGTTATAGTGGGCAGACTGGAAACACCATATATTTT. This sequence encodes CASSYSGQTGNTIYF.